The 21 T cell receptor beta chains below come from one sample, sequenced in a study of T cell repertoires in MIS-A myocarditis. Profiled with immunoSEQ multiplex PCR; TCRdb holds only in-frame clones, not every one. The sample carries thousands of clones, around 73% recorded once. Material for sequencing was right inferior lung lobe tissue obtained at autopsy. Source of these receptors: a man aged 18 to 29 with fulminant myocarditis from multisystem inflammatory syndrome in adults (MIS-A) after COVID-19.

The J gene is TRBJ2-7, the V gene TRBV11-2; TRBD2 matches at 9 bases. V lost 5 bases, J lost 0 bases, and 11 bases stayed unmatched. Germline assignment: CDR1 SGHAT and CDR2 FQNNGV. CDR3 length: 17 residues. CDR3 nucleotide sequence: TGTGCCAGCAGCCCCAAATCTAGCGGGGTAAGCTCCTACGAGCAGTACTTC. This encodes CASSPKSSGVSSYEQYF. Full variable domain (remainder filled in from reference TRBV11-2 and TRBJ2-7): EAGVAQSPRYKIIEKRQSVAFWCNPISGHATLYWYQQILGQGPKLLIQFQNNGVVDDSQLPKDRFSAERLKGVDSTLKIQPAKLEDSAVYLCASSPKSSGVSSYEQYFGPGTRLTVT.

This clone has a single count. The gene calls are TRBV2 and TRBJ1-1; no reliable D call. Germline V gene data show CDR1 as SNHLY and CDR2 as FYNNEI. V gave up 8 bases and J gave up 1 base, with 11 bases separating them. The CDR3 loop spans 13 amino acids. CDR3 DNA sequence: TGTGCCAGCCCCCGGCCCGGGAACACTGAAGCTTTCTTT. Translated: CASPRPGNTEAFF.

This clone was detected once. The chain uses TRBV7-9 and TRBJ1-1; TRBD1 matches 10 bases. J gave up 2 bases and V 1 base, and 1 base lay outside the gene matches. The CDR3 has 15 residues. The germline gives CDR1 SEHNR, CDR2 FQNEAQ (reference sequence). This CDR3 reads CASSLGTGGNTEAFF. The CDR3 DNA is TGTGCCAGCAGCTTAGGGACAGGGGGAAACACTGAAGCTTTCTTT.

The chain is built from TRBV28 and TRBJ2-4; 7 bases are shared with TRBD2. CDR1 and CDR2 (germline): MDHEN, SYDVKM. Trimming at V came to 4 bases and at J to 6 bases, leaving 0 bases not matched to a gene. The CDR3 length is 12 residues. CDR3 loop: CASSWGGNIQYF. In DNA, the CDR3 is TGTGCCAGCAGTTGGGGGGGAAACATTCAGTACTTC.

The chain couples TRBV7-2 to TRBJ2-4, with TRBD1 as a possible D gene (6 bases). The CDR3 extends over 19 amino acids. CDR1 and CDR2 from the germline V gene are SGHTA and FQGNSA. The germline V and J ends were trimmed by 2 bases and 2 bases, with 22 bases remaining between them. CDR3 sequence reads: CASSLLPPGAMITKNIQYF. CDR3 nucleotides: TGTGCCAGCAGCTTACTTCCGCCAGGGGCTATGATAACCAAAAACATTCAGTACTTC. The variable domain in full, with the rest retrieved from reference TRBV7-2 and TRBJ2-4, is GAGVSQSPSNKVTEKGKDVELRCDPISGHTALYWYRQSLGQGLEFLIYFQGNSAPDKSGLPSDRFSAERTGGSVSTLTIQRTQQEDSAVYLCASSLLPPGAMITKNIQYFGAGTRLSVL.

The V gene is TRBV6-6, the J gene TRBJ2-4; no clear D. Looked up from germline, CDR1 is MNHNY and CDR2 is SVGAGI (reference sequence). V gave up 5 bases and J gave up 6 bases, with 11 bases separating them. The CDR3 consists of 13 residues. CDR3 nucleotides: TGTGCCAGCAGTGATCTTCAGTCAAACATTCAGTACTTC. Translating gives CASSDLQSNIQYF.

The V and J genes are TRBV6-6 and TRBJ1-2; TRBD1 might be the D (5 bases). Germline CDR1 is MNHNY and CDR2 is SVGAGI (reference sequence). This CDR3 is built from 13 residues. V lost 2 bases, J lost 8 bases, and 12 bases lay in between. The CDR3 is CASSYGGTGGYTF. The CDR3 DNA sequence: TGTGCCAGCAGTTACGGAGGGACCGGGGGCTACACCTTC.

This clone appeared a single time. J is TRBJ1-6 and V is TRBV5-1, with TRBD1 as a possible D gene (6 bases). The CDR3 is made up of 13 amino acids. The V gene lost 3 bases and the J gene lost 7 bases, with 8 bases spanning the gap. Germline V gene sequence: CDR1 SGHRS, CDR2 YFSETQ. For the CDR3, the DNA is TGCGCCAGCAGCTCCGACAGGAATTCACCCCTCCACTTT. Translating it yields CASSSDRNSPLHF.

V and J are TRBV3-1 (or the pseudogene TRBV3-2) and TRBJ1-5, with D possibly matching TRBD1 (5 bases). The germline gives CDR1 LGHDT, CDR2 YNNKEL (reference sequence). The CDR3 runs to 16 residues. V was cut by 0 bases and J by 9 bases, with 18 bases left in between. Here the CDR3 DNA reads TGTGCCAGCAGCCAAGATCTCACGGGTGGTACAGGGCCCCAGCATTTT. This encodes CASSQDLTGGTGPQHF.

V gene TRBV11-2 combines with J gene TRBJ1-2; unclear D gene. The CDR3 sequence is 12 residues long. Germline V CDR1 and CDR2: SGHAT, FQNNGV. With 3 bases removed from V and 8 bases from J, the gap between germline ends came to 10 bases. CDR3 DNA: TGTGCCAGCAGCTTCAGGACGGAGGGCTACACCTTC. Protein: CASSFRTEGYTF.

This clone has a handful of counts. The genes are TRBV11-2 and TRBJ2-6, with unresolved D. This CDR3 is 18 amino acids long. V dropped 0 bases and J dropped 0 bases, with 12 bases sitting between them. CDR1 SGHAT and CDR2 FQNNGV come from the germline V gene. The CDR3 sequence is CASSLDLGQSSGANVLTF. Here the CDR3 DNA reads TGTGCCAGCAGCTTAGATCTAGGGCAAAGCTCTGGGGCCAACGTCCTGACTTTC. Variable domain in full (rest from reference TRBV11-2 and TRBJ2-6): EAGVAQSPRYKIIEKRQSVAFWCNPISGHATLYWYQQILGQGPKLLIQFQNNGVVDDSQLPKDRFSAERLKGVDSTLKIQPAKLEDSAVYLCASSLDLGQSSGANVLTFGAGSRLTVL.

The V and J genes are TRBV28 and TRBJ1-3; D gene unclear. Germline values: CDR1 MDHEN, CDR2 SYDVKM. V shed 3 bases and J shed 0 bases, with 12 bases lying between them. CDR3 length: 16 residues. The CDR3 spells CASSFRRNLSGNTIYF. The CDR3, as DNA: TGTGCCAGCAGTTTCAGAAGGAACCTCTCTGGAAACACCATATATTTT.

The V and J genes are TRBV14 and TRBJ1-3; 8 nucleotides agree with TRBD1. The J segment lost 4 bases and the V segment lost 1 base, leaving 3 bases of the junction unmatched. Germline V gene data show CDR1 as SGHDN and CDR2 as FVKESK. This CDR3 is built from 15 residues. Here the CDR3 DNA reads TGTGCCAGCAGCCAAGCGGACAGGGAAGGAAACACCATATATTTT. This codes for CASSQADREGNTIYF.

The chain recombines TRBV15 with TRBJ2-5; D is ambiguous. The CDR3 is 14 amino acids. Trimming removed 0 bases from V and 7 bases from J, with 12 bases in between. Germline loops: CDR1 LNHNV, CDR2 YYDKDF (reference sequence). As DNA, the CDR3 is TGTGCCACCAGCAGAGAAACCCGTTCGGGGACCCAGTACTTC. This sequence encodes CATSRETRSGTQYF.

V gene TRBV28 combines with J gene TRBJ1-1; weak D call: TRBD1 (6 bases). V shed 8 bases and J shed 8 bases, with 15 bases lying between them. CDR1 and CDR2 (germline): MDHEN, SYDVKM. This CDR3 region has 12 residues. CDR3 region: CASLAEGQEAFF. Here the CDR3 DNA reads TGTGCCAGCCTCGCGGAGGGACAAGAAGCTTTCTTT. Using reference TRBV28 and TRBJ1-1 for the parts outside the CDR3, the full variable domain is DVKVTQSSRYLVKRTGEKVFLECVQDMDHENMFWYRQDPGLGLRLIYFSYDVKMKEKGDIPEGYSVSREKKERFSLILESASTNQTSMYLCASLAEGQEAFFGQGTRLTVV.

The V gene is TRBV28, the J gene TRBJ2-7; D not certain. V dropped 6 bases and J dropped 12 bases, with 12 bases sitting between them. This CDR3 has 10 amino acids. From germline, CDR1 is MDHEN and CDR2 SYDVKM. The CDR3: CASRERLRYF. CDR3 nucleotides: TGTGCCAGCAGAGAGAGGCTGCGGTACTTC.

The CDR3 DNA reads as TGTGCCAGCAGCAAAGGTTCTCCGGGACAGGGTAAGATCCGGTTTTGCTATGGCTACACCTTC. Residues: CASSKGSPGQGKIRFCYGYTF. The rearrangement joins TRBV21-1 to TRBJ1-2; the table's D call TRBD1 went unverified against the DNA. TRBV21-1 is noted as a pseudogene. The CDR3 is made up of 21 amino acids.

The chain is built from TRBV2 and TRBJ2-5, with 8 bases fitting TRBD1. The CDR3 consists of 13 residues. The germline gives CDR1 SNHLY, CDR2 FYNNEI. With V trimmed by 7 bases and J by 4 bases, 5 bases remained unmatched. For the CDR3, the DNA is TGTGCCAGCACCGGACAGGGAAGAGAGACCCAGTACTTC. Its translation: CASTGQGRETQYF. Full variable domain (remainder filled in from reference TRBV2 and TRBJ2-5): EPEVTQTPSHQVTQMGQEVILRCVPISNHLYFYWYRQILGQKVEFLVSFYNNEISEKSEIFDDQFSVERPDGSNFTLKIRSTKLEDSAMYFCASTGQGRETQYFGPGTRLLVL.

This clone showed up just once. The rearrangement uses TRBV29-1 and TRBJ2-3, with D perhaps TRBD2 (6 bases). In germline, CDR1 is SQVTM, CDR2 ANQGSEA. This CDR3 has 13 amino acids. Trimming took off 2 bases at V and 6 bases at J, with 12 bases between the two ends. The CDR3 DNA reads as TGCAGCGTTGAAAGGGAGGCGGGGGATACGCAGTATTTT. Protein: CSVEREAGDTQYF.

V gene TRBV27 combines with J gene TRBJ2-6; D tentatively fits TRBD1 or TRBD2 (5 bases each). Germline CDR1 and CDR2: MNHEY and SMNVEV (reference sequence). V was pared by 10 bases and J by 2 bases, with 15 bases between. The CDR3 consists of 15 residues. The CDR3 reads CATRGSAAGANVLTF. The CDR3 DNA follows: TGTGCCACACGGGGCTCGGCAGCTGGGGCCAACGTCCTGACTTTC.

The gene calls are TRBV28 and TRBJ2-3; a weak D match, TRBD2 (6 bases). Germline V CDR1 and CDR2: MDHEN, SYDVKM. Trimming took 6 bases from V and 0 from J, leaving 19 bases between them. This CDR3 is built from 17 residues. CDR3 nucleotides: TGTGCCAGCAGCCCACTGTCCGGGGGACTTAGCACAGATACGCAGTATTTT. Translated: CASSPLSGGLSTDTQYF.